This passage covers 31 T cell receptor beta chains from one sample sequenced in a study of T cells after yellow fever vaccination. TCRdb analysed the 5' RACE reads with MiXCR anew, one entry per CDR3 protein. The profile covers a few hundred thousand distinct CDR3 sequences, with 3% to 4.5% appearing a single time and about 24% taken by the ten largest. The sequences come from PBMCs, collected 5 days after the yellow fever booster vaccination. The receptor source for this set is a man in his late teens or twenties who received the YFV17D yellow fever vaccine.

This clonotype has just a few counts. V gene TRBV4-2 combines with J gene TRBJ1-6, with D tentatively TRBD1 (5 bases). Per the germline V gene, CDR1 is LGHNA and CDR2 is YNFKEQ. The V and J ends lost 3 bases and 0 bases respectively, with 9 bases between them. The CDR3 has 16 amino acids. The DNA of the CDR3 is TGTGCCAGCAGCCACCGACAGAGCTCCTATAATTCACCCCTCCACTTT. Translating gives CASSHRQSSYNSPLHF.

The V and J genes are TRBV28 and TRBJ2-5; TRBD1 aligns across 10 bases. The CDR3 spans 13 residues. Germline V gene lookup returns CDR1 MDHEN and CDR2 SYDVKM. J gave up 3 bases and V 8 bases, and 3 bases lay outside the gene matches. CDR3 sequence: CASGQGVEETQYF. As DNA, the CDR3 is TGTGCCAGCGGACAGGGGGTAGAAGAGACCCAGTACTTC.

This clonotype appeared a few times. The V gene is TRBV4-3, the J gene TRBJ2-3, with 10 bases identical to TRBD1. The J segment lost 4 bases and the V segment lost 0 bases, leaving 4 bases of the junction unmatched. CDR3 size: 16 residues. The germline V gene encodes CDR1 LGHNA and CDR2 YSLEER. The CDR3 DNA reads TGCGCCAGCAGCCAAGATAAGACAGGGGGCCCAGATACGCAGTATTTT. Translation gives CASSQDKTGGPDTQYF.

The chain recombines TRBV20-1 with TRBJ2-4; D uncertain. Germline V gives CDR1 DFQATT, CDR2 SNEGSKA (reference sequence). This CDR3 comprises 10 residues. Trimming took 5 bases from V and 5 from J, leaving 4 bases between them. DNA for the CDR3: TGCAGTGCTGAACAAAACATTCAGTACTTC. Translation: CSAEQNIQYF.

This clonotype was counted many times. This chain joins TRBV5-1 and TRBJ2-4; a weak D match, TRBD2 (7 bases). Germline values: CDR1 SGHRS, CDR2 YFSETQ. CDR3 size: 14 residues. V was trimmed by 0 bases and J by 7 bases, leaving 11 bases between them. Here the CDR3 reads CASSLAGGVNIQYF. CDR3 DNA: TGCGCCAGCAGCTTGGCGGGGGGCGTGAACATTCAGTACTTC. Supplemented by reference TRBV5-1 and TRBJ2-4, the full variable domain reads KAGVTQTPRYLIKTRGQQVTLSCSPISGHRSVSWYQQTPGQGLQFLFEYFSETQRNKGNFPGRFSGRQFSNSRSEMNVSTLELGDSALYLCASSLAGGVNIQYFGAGTRLSVL.

The chain uses TRBV20-1 and TRBJ1-5; unclear D gene. The CDR3 runs to 12 residues. Germline V gene lookup returns CDR1 DFQATT and CDR2 SNEGSKA (reference sequence). V was shortened by 3 bases and J by 9 bases, with 12 bases between the two germline ends. CDR3 residues: CSASADDAPQHF. CDR3 sequence (DNA): TGCAGTGCTAGCGCTGACGATGCGCCCCAGCATTTT.

The genes are TRBV7-2 and TRBJ2-7; 12 bases are shared with TRBD2. V lost 3 bases to trimming and J lost 3 bases; unmatched junction nucleotides: 3. The CDR3 has 15 residues. Germline V gives CDR1 SGHTA, CDR2 FQGNSA. This CDR3 reads CASSFTSGGFYEQYF. CDR3 DNA sequence: TGTGCCAGCAGCTTCACTAGCGGGGGGTTCTACGAGCAGTACTTC.

The chain couples TRBV7-2 to TRBJ1-2; D not resolved. Germline CDR1 SGHTA, CDR2 FQGNSA. The ends were cut back, 0 bases at V and 6 bases at J, with 11 bases in the middle. This CDR3 has 14 residues. CDR3 nucleotide sequence: TGTGCCAGCAGCTTAGCGGGCAGGCGGAATGGCTACACCTTC. Its translation: CASSLAGRRNGYTF.

The V call is TRBV10-3, the J call TRBJ1-2; D remains ambiguous. The germline V gene has CDR1 ENHRY and CDR2 SYGVKD. Trimming took 2 bases from V and 6 from J, leaving 10 bases between them. The CDR3 extends over 13 amino acids. The DNA for the CDR3 is TGTGCCATCAGTGAGCGAATGGGCGATGGCTACACCTTC. This encodes CAISERMGDGYTF.

This clonotype has more than one count but fewer than ten. This sequence joins TRBV9 and TRBJ2-1, with 7 bases matching TRBD2. Germline assignment: CDR1 SGDLS and CDR2 YYNGEE. V lost 4 bases and J lost 4; bases outside the gene matches: 11. The CDR3 totals 16 residues. The CDR3 coding sequence is TGTGCCAGCAGCCCTTTCGCGGGGGTAGTTTACAATGAGCAGTTCTTC. The encoded protein is CASSPFAGVVYNEQFF.

In this sample, this clonotype turned up many times. J is TRBJ2-7 and V is TRBV4-1; D is tentatively TRBD1 or TRBD2 (5 bases each). CDR1 and CDR2 (germline): MGHRA, YSYEKL. The CDR3 loop spans 14 amino acids. The V gene lost 1 base and the J gene lost 6 bases, with 13 bases spanning the gap. Written as DNA, the CDR3 is TGCGCCAGCAGCCAAGGGACACAAAGCGGCGAGCAGTACGTC. Amino acids: CASSQGTQSGEQYV.

The gene calls are TRBV12-3 or TRBV12-4 and TRBJ1-1; no clear D gene. The ends were cut back, 7 bases at V and 1 base at J, with 7 bases in the middle. CDR3 size: 12 residues. The CDR3 here is CASKYQNTEAFF. The CDR3 DNA follows: TGTGCCAGCAAGTACCAGAACACTGAAGCTTTCTTT.

This clonotype was seen at least ten times. This sequence joins TRBV5-1 and TRBJ2-7, with D uncertain. V was clipped by 3 bases and J by 3 bases, with 10 bases between them. The CDR3 covers 13 residues. Germline V lookup: CDR1 SGHRS, CDR2 YFSETQ. CDR3 in amino acids: CASSWTGIYEQYF. DNA of the CDR3: TGCGCCAGCAGCTGGACGGGCATCTACGAGCAGTACTTC.

This clonotype has just a few counts. This chain joins TRBV18 and TRBJ2-3; D is unclear. The CDR3 is 12 amino acids. V lost 1 base and J 6 bases, leaving 5 bases between the germline ends. Germline V gives CDR1 KGHSH, CDR2 LQKENI. As DNA, the CDR3 is TGTGCCAGCTCACCACGGCAGGATACGCAGTATTTT. Amino acid sequence: CASSPRQDTQYF.

This clonotype appeared many times. The rearrangement links TRBV5-5 to TRBJ2-7, with TRBD2 matching 8 bases. V lost 4 bases to trimming and J lost 0 bases; unmatched junction nucleotides: 9. CDR1 and CDR2 from the germline V gene are SGHKS and YYEKEE (reference sequence). The CDR3 has 16 amino acids. CDR3 in amino acids: CASSRRRGEVSYEQYF. DNA of the CDR3: TGTGCCAGCAGCCGTCGGCGGGGGGAAGTCTCCTACGAGCAGTACTTC.

This clonotype was recorded at least ten times. This chain connects TRBV7-3 to TRBJ2-1; D is undetermined. Per germline, CDR1 SGHTA and CDR2 FQGTGA. The CDR3 length is 15 residues. With 5 bases removed from V and 9 bases from J, the gap between germline ends came to 20 bases. The chain's CDR3 is CASSSETSPVVEQFF. CDR3 nucleotide sequence: TGTGCCAGCAGCAGTGAAACTTCCCCCGTGGTTGAGCAGTTCTTC.

This clonotype was counted between two and nine times. The CDR3 nucleotides read TGCGCCAGCAGCCAAATAGGGTCAGACCATGGCTACACCTTC. It translates to CASSQIGSDHGYTF. J is TRBJ1-2 and V is TRBV4-1, with D unclear. Germline V CDR1 and CDR2: MGHRA, YSYEKL. Between the trimmed V and J ends, which lost 2 bases and 6 bases, there was a span of 13 bases. This CDR3 is 14 amino acids long.

This clonotype was picked up a small number of times. J is TRBJ2-1 and V is TRBV4-1, with 15 bases lining up with TRBD2. With 4 bases clipped from V and 0 bases from J, the junction kept 7 bases outside the gene matches. CDR1 is MGHRA, CDR2 YSYEKL, per germline. The CDR3 runs to 19 residues. The DNA for the CDR3 is TGCGCCAGCAGCCCTGGTGGGACTAGCGGGGGGAGCTCCTACAATGAGCAGTTCTTC. It encodes CASSPGGTSGGSSYNEQFF.

The V call is TRBV7-9, the J call TRBJ2-7; the match to TRBD1 covers 7 bases. The CDR3 runs 15 residues. Germline assignment: CDR1 SEHNR and CDR2 FQNEAQ (reference sequence). The V gene end was trimmed by 5 bases and the J gene end by 2 bases; junction bases not matched to a gene: 9. CDR3 coding DNA: TGTGCCAGCAGCGGGCCGGGGACAGCACCCTACGAGCAGTACGTC. The encoded protein is CASSGPGTAPYEQYV.

In this sample, this clonotype turned up a few times. The chain employs TRBV2 and TRBJ2-1; 7 nucleotides line up with TRBD2. There are 14 residues in the CDR3. V was pared by 2 bases and J by 6 bases, with 4 bases of the junction left unmatched. Germline lookup yields CDR1 SNHLY and CDR2 FYNNEI. The CDR3 nucleotides read TGTGCCAGCAGTGAATTGGGACTATTCAATGAGCAGTTCTTC. It is translated as CASSELGLFNEQFF.

This clonotype was detected a few times. The chain combines TRBV6-5 with TRBJ2-3; 13 positions agree with TRBD2. The CDR3 spans 17 residues. V trimming: 5 bases; J trimming: 1 base; junction bases outside the gene matches: 6. The germline CDR1 and CDR2 sequences are MNHEY and SVGAGI. The CDR3 reads CASSNTGTSGGTDTQYF. CDR3 sequence (DNA): TGTGCCAGCAGTAACACCGGGACTAGCGGGGGCACAGATACGCAGTATTTT.

This clonotype was detected only a few times. This sequence joins TRBV7-9 and TRBJ2-5; perhaps TRBD1 as D (6 bases). CDR3 size: 15 residues. Trimming shortened V by 5 bases and J by 5 bases, and 18 bases separated the two germline ends. CDR1 SEHNR and CDR2 FQNEAQ come from the germline V gene (reference sequence). CDR3 in DNA: TGTGCCAGCAGCCCAGGGGTCGGCGGCGGCGAGACCCAGTACTTC. This translates into CASSPGVGGGETQYF.

J is TRBJ2-7 and V is TRBV5-1; no firm D call. The V gene's germline CDR1 is SGHRS and CDR2 YFSETQ. The CDR3 is 14 amino acids. V was shortened by 0 bases and J by 4 bases, with 11 bases between the two germline ends. DNA of the CDR3: TGCGCCAGCAGCTTGGAGCAGACCTTATACGAGCAGTACTTC. Translated: CASSLEQTLYEQYF.

The V gene is TRBV29-1, the J gene TRBJ2-2; 10 nucleotides line up with TRBD1. The CDR3 runs to 13 residues. CDR1 is SQVTM, CDR2 ANQGSEA, per germline. The junction had 2 bases not matched to a gene; V was cut back by 7 bases and J by 3 bases. Here the CDR3 DNA reads TGCAGCGCCGGGACAGGGGACACCGGGGAGCTGTTTTTT. Translation: CSAGTGDTGELFF.

The chain joins TRBV5-5 to TRBJ1-6; D gene ambiguous. Germline V CDR1 and CDR2: SGHKS, YYEKEE (reference sequence). The V end lost 2 bases, the J end lost 7 bases, and 13 bases lay between the germline ends. The CDR3 has 15 amino acids. The CDR3 loop is CASSFGIRGNSPLHF. The CDR3 bases are TGTGCCAGCAGCTTTGGGATCCGAGGGAATTCACCCCTCCACTTT.

This clonotype was detected many times. V and J are TRBV18 and TRBJ2-3; D might be TRBD1 or TRBD2, each matching 5 bases. V lost 2 bases and J 2 bases, leaving 14 bases between the germline ends. The V gene's germline CDR1 is KGHSH and CDR2 LQKENI. The CDR3 is made up of 16 amino acids. CDR3 loop: CASSPVGPPITDTQYF. In nucleotides, the CDR3 is TGTGCCAGCTCACCAGTGGGACCCCCCATCACAGATACGCAGTATTTT.

The CDR3 protein is CSARDGLAGAANTGELFF. The CDR3, as DNA: TGCAGTGCTAGAGACGGGCTAGCGGGGGCCGCGAACACCGGGGAGCTGTTTTTT. V usage is TRBV20-1 and J usage is TRBJ2-2; TRBD2 aligns across 10 bases. The CDR3 runs 18 residues. The V and J ends lost 0 bases and 0 bases, in that order; junction bases with no gene match: 7. CDR1 is DFQATT and CDR2 is SNEGSKA in the germline V gene (reference sequence).

This clonotype appeared a few times. CDR3 amino acids: CASSQVQGTYNEQFF. The CDR3 DNA is TGTGCCAGCAGCCAAGTACAGGGGACATACAATGAGCAGTTCTTC. The chain employs TRBV14 and TRBJ2-1; 7 nucleotides match TRBD1. This CDR3 contains 15 residues. CDR1 and CDR2 from the germline V gene are SGHDN and FVKESK. Unmatched junction bases numbered 4, after V lost 1 base and J lost 4 bases.

The gene calls are TRBV20-1 and TRBJ2-1; D assignment may be TRBD1 or TRBD2 (5 bases each). Germline V gives CDR1 DFQATT, CDR2 SNEGSKA (reference sequence). The CDR3 extends over 13 amino acids. V was trimmed by 6 bases and J by 5 bases, leaving 14 bases between them. CDR3 DNA sequence: TGCAGTGCCAGGGACCGAAGCCACAATGAGCAGTTCTTC. Translation: CSARDRSHNEQFF.

This clonotype was seen a handful of times. J is TRBJ2-7 and V is TRBV7-3, with D uncertain. Per germline, CDR1 SGHTA and CDR2 FQGTGA. Trimming cost V 1 base and J 4 bases, with 5 bases left between them. This CDR3 is built from 12 residues. CDR3: CASSLIGYEQYF. CDR3 DNA sequence: TGTGCCAGCAGCTTAATCGGTTACGAGCAGTACTTC.

This clonotype has more than one count but fewer than ten. V is TRBV5-1 and J is TRBJ1-6, with D possibly TRBD1 on 6 matching bases. The V end lost 2 bases, the J end lost 7 bases, and 13 bases lay between the germline ends. The CDR3 consists of 15 residues. In germline, CDR1 is SGHRS, CDR2 YFSETQ. CDR3: CASSFGGAGNSPLHF. CDR3 nucleotide sequence: TGCGCCAGCAGCTTTGGGGGGGCAGGGAATTCACCCCTCCACTTT.